A single sample gave rise to the 23 T cell receptor beta chains below, sequenced in a study of technical replicates of blood from a few donors. Sequencing was performed with immunoSEQ multiplex PCR; in TCRdb, only in-frame clones are kept and a portion is missing. The table shows roughly 57,000 clones, with about 95% occurring only once. Source material: PBMCs. The receptors stem from a human donor in good health. Some clones in this sample may be carry-over from other donors' samples.

The chain links TRBV6-1 to TRBJ1-5, with unresolved D. Germline V gene sequence: CDR1 MNHNS, CDR2 SASEGT. Trimming pared 7 bases from V and 0 bases from J, leaving 13 bases between. This CDR3 spans 15 amino acids. The CDR3 region is CASTRSGDSNQPQHF. CDR3 sequence (DNA): TGTGCCAGCACCCGTTCCGGGGATAGCAATCAGCCCCAGCATTTT.

The rearrangement links TRBV5-5 to TRBJ2-2, with a weak D call TRBD1 (6 bases). CDR3 size: 18 residues. Germline loops: CDR1 SGHKS, CDR2 YYEKEE (reference sequence). The V gene lost 4 bases and the J gene lost 6 bases, with 25 bases spanning the gap. The CDR3 is CASSLSGTQHRTAGELFF. Here the CDR3 DNA reads TGTGCCAGCAGCCTCTCCGGGACACAACACCGAACAGCCGGGGAGCTGTTTTTT.

The rearrangement links TRBV9 to TRBJ2-5; 12 nucleotides match TRBD2. Germline V gene sequence: CDR1 SGDLS, CDR2 YYNGEE. Trimming took 3 bases from V and 3 from J; bases not matched to a gene: 6. CDR3 length: 16 residues. The chain's CDR3 is CASSGGLAGRKETQYF. The CDR3 DNA sequence: TGTGCCAGCAGCGGCGGACTAGCGGGGAGGAAAGAGACCCAGTACTTC.

This chain joins TRBV29-1 and TRBJ1-4; D not certain. This CDR3 region has 15 residues. Germline CDR1 and CDR2: SQVTM and ANQGSEA. Trimming stripped 0 bases from V and 4 bases from J, with 12 bases between. The CDR3 sequence is CSVEDNTGFNEKLFF. The DNA for the CDR3 is TGCAGCGTTGAAGATAACACGGGATTTAATGAAAAACTGTTTTTT.

The chain employs TRBV29-1 and TRBJ2-5; TRBD1 matches at 7 bases. Germline V lookup: CDR1 SQVTM, CDR2 ANQGSEA. The CDR3 has 14 residues. V shed 5 bases and J 3 bases; nucleotides not matched to a gene: 9. The DNA for the CDR3 is TGCAGCGTTACTCCTTCCGACAGGGAAGAGACCCAGTACTTC. The encoded protein is CSVTPSDREETQYF.

The genes are TRBV10-3 and TRBJ2-7; D perhaps matches TRBD2 (5 bases). Trimming took off 0 bases at V and 4 bases at J, with 16 bases between the two ends. The germline V gene has CDR1 ENHRY and CDR2 SYGVKD. This CDR3 has 16 amino acids. The CDR3 is CAISESTSLRAYEQYF. CDR3 DNA: TGTGCCATCAGTGAGTCGACGAGCCTGAGGGCTTACGAGCAGTACTTC.

The chain joins TRBV11-2 to TRBJ1-3, with TRBD1 as a possible D gene (6 bases). The germline V and J ends were trimmed by 2 bases and 0 bases, with 8 bases remaining between them. The CDR3 is 15 amino acids. Germline CDR1 is SGHAT and CDR2 is FQNNGV. CDR3 in DNA: TGTGCCAGCAGCTTAAGGGGGTACTCTGGAAACACCATATATTTT. Protein sequence: CASSLRGYSGNTIYF.

V usage is TRBV15 and J usage is TRBJ2-5; the match to TRBD1 covers 10 bases. This CDR3 is built from 14 residues. Per germline, CDR1 LNHNV and CDR2 YYDKDF (reference sequence). With V trimmed by 1 base and J by 9 bases, 5 bases remained unmatched. This chain's CDR3 is CATSRGPGTGAQYF. CDR3 DNA: TGTGCCACCAGCAGAGGCCCGGGGACAGGGGCCCAGTACTTC. Full variable domain (missing parts from reference TRBV15 and TRBJ2-5): DAMVIQNPRYQVTQFGKPVTLSCSQTLNHNVMYWYQQKSSQAPKLLFHYYDKDFNNEADTPDNFQSRRPNTSFCFLDIRSPGLGDTAMYLCATSRGPGTGAQYFGPGTRLLVL.

The V and J genes are TRBV6-6 and TRBJ2-7, with TRBD2 as a possible D gene (6 bases). There are 11 residues in the CDR3. With 6 bases removed from V and 4 bases from J, the gap between germline ends came to 7 bases. Germline assignment: CDR1 MNHNY and CDR2 SVGAGI (reference sequence). The CDR3 coding sequence is TGTGCCAGCAGGGGGAGGTACGAGCAGTACTTC. Its translation is CASRGRYEQYF.

J is TRBJ2-5 and V is TRBV29-1, with 8 bases that match TRBD2. The V and J ends lost 6 bases and 4 bases, in that order; junction bases with no gene match: 16. The CDR3 has 16 residues. CDR1 is SQVTM, CDR2 ANQGSEA, per germline. The DNA of the CDR3 is TGCAGCGTCAAACCCTTCAGCGGGAGCATAGGAGAGACCCAGTACTTC. This gives the protein CSVKPFSGSIGETQYF.

The chain joins TRBV2 to TRBJ2-5; perhaps TRBD2 as D (7 bases). CDR3 length equals 14 residues. CDR1 and CDR2 (germline): SNHLY, FYNNEI. Between the trimmed V and J ends, which lost 3 bases and 7 bases, there was a span of 15 bases. CDR3 residues: CASSEGGRIGTQYF. CDR3 nucleotide sequence: TGTGCCAGCAGTGAGGGGGGGCGGATAGGGACCCAGTACTTC.

DNA for the CDR3: TGTGCCAGCAGTTATGGAGCGGGGGCCGGGCAAGAGACCCAGTACTTC. Translated, it gives CASSYGAGAGQETQYF. The J gene is TRBJ2-5, the V gene TRBV6-5; TRBD2 matches 8 bases. Germline CDR1 reads MNHEY; CDR2 reads SVGAGI. V was clipped by 3 bases and J by 2 bases; unmatched bases: 8. The CDR3 sequence is 16 residues long.

Here the CDR3 reads CASSFRGSADTQYF. The CDR3 nucleotides read TGTGCCAGCAGCTTCCGCGGGAGCGCAGATACGCAGTATTTT. The genes are TRBV7-2 and TRBJ2-3, with 7 bases matching TRBD2. This CDR3 is 14 amino acids long. J gave up 4 bases and V 3 bases, and 4 bases lay outside the gene matches. Germline CDR1 is SGHTA and CDR2 is FQGNSA.

The chain links TRBV6-5 to TRBJ2-7, with TRBD2 as a possible D gene (6 bases). The V gene's germline CDR1 is MNHEY and CDR2 SVGAGI. The CDR3 loop spans 13 amino acids. V lost 6 bases and J lost 6, with 15 bases in between. Written as DNA, the CDR3 is TGTGCCAGCAGACCGACAGCCGGGGGCGAGCAGTACTTC. Translating it yields CASRPTAGGEQYF.

This clone occurred once. V and J are TRBV4-2 and TRBJ2-1; D perhaps matches TRBD2 (6 bases). Germline V gene lookup returns CDR1 LGHNA and CDR2 YNFKEQ. V was cut by 2 bases and J by 2 bases, with 16 bases left in between. The CDR3 extends over 17 amino acids. In nucleotides, the CDR3 is TGTGCCAGCAGCCAACTCTCCCGGGGGAGCCCCTACAATGAGCAGTTCTTC. This gives the protein CASSQLSRGSPYNEQFF.

The chain combines TRBV18 with TRBJ2-2, with D unresolved. The CDR3 contains 15 residues. CDR1 and CDR2 (germline): KGHSH, LQKENI. Trimming took off 2 bases at V and 1 base at J, with 8 bases between the two ends. The CDR3 spells CASSPGGLNTGELFF. CDR3 in DNA: TGTGCCAGCTCACCAGGCGGCCTGAACACCGGGGAGCTGTTTTTT.

The rearrangement joins TRBV4-3 to TRBJ1-1; D ambiguous. The CDR3 covers 11 residues. V was cut by 4 bases and J by 11 bases, with 11 bases left in between. In germline, CDR1 is LGHNA, CDR2 YSLEER. The CDR3 sequence: CASSPGGRAFF. CDR3 nucleotides: TGCGCCAGCAGCCCGGGTGGGAGGGCTTTCTTT.

Of note for this clone: Other DNA sequences of this sample code for an identical CDR3. The rearrangement uses TRBV7-2 and TRBJ1-1; D is unresolved. The CDR3 sequence is 14 residues long. Trimming left V 5 bases short and J 0 bases short, with 10 bases between. Germline loops: CDR1 SGHTA, CDR2 FQGNSA. For the CDR3, the DNA is TGTGCCAGCAGCCCCGGCACTATGAACACTGAAGCTTTCTTT. Protein sequence: CASSPGTMNTEAFF. Filled out from reference TRBV7-2 and TRBJ1-1, the complete variable domain reads GAGVSQSPSNKVTEKGKDVELRCDPISGHTALYWYRQSLGQGLEFLIYFQGNSAPDKSGLPSDRFSAERTGGSVSTLTIQRTQQEDSAVYLCASSPGTMNTEAFFGQGTRLTVV.

The chain couples TRBV21-1 to TRBJ1-2. TRBV21-1 is recorded as a pseudogene. The CDR3 has 16 amino acids. The CDR3 here is CASSKSMQGLNYGYTF. CDR3 nucleotides: TGTGCCAGCAGCAAAAGTATGCAGGGACTCAACTATGGCTACACCTTC.

This clone was recorded only once. The chain links TRBV15 to TRBJ2-5, with a tentative D call TRBD2 (6 bases). The DNA end favors TRBJ2-7, so the J call may be wrong. This CDR3 region has 14 residues. In germline, CDR1 is LNHNV, CDR2 YYDKDF (reference sequence). The CDR3 here is CATSRDFGGVEQYF. CDR3 DNA sequence: TGTGCCACCAGCAGAGACTTCGGGGGAGTCGAGCAGTACTTC.

V usage is TRBV29-1 and J usage is TRBJ2-5, with 9 bases matching TRBD1. Germline CDR1 is SQVTM and CDR2 is ANQGSEA. This CDR3 contains 16 residues. The V gene end was trimmed by 0 bases and the J gene end by 4 bases; junction bases not matched to a gene: 9. CDR3 DNA sequence: TGCAGCGTTGAAGAACCCAAAACAGGGGGCCGAGAGACCCAGTACTTC. Its translation: CSVEEPKTGGRETQYF.

The chain recombines TRBV6-5 with TRBJ2-1, with 11 bases fitting TRBD2. CDR3 length equals 16 residues. Germline values: CDR1 MNHEY, CDR2 SVGAGI. V was pared by 2 bases and J by 7 bases, with 7 bases of the junction left unmatched. The CDR3 loop is CASSYGSGRARNEQFF. DNA of the CDR3: TGTGCCAGCAGTTACGGTAGCGGGAGGGCTCGGAATGAGCAGTTCTTC.

This clone was seen only once. The V call is TRBV20-1, the J call TRBJ1-2; D gene uncertain. CDR1 and CDR2 from the germline V gene are DFQATT and SNEGSKA (reference sequence). This CDR3 has 10 amino acids. CDR3 protein: CTERRNGYTF. In nucleotides, the CDR3 is TGCACCGAGCGGAGGAATGGCTACACCTTC.